A single sample is the source of the 26 T cell receptor beta chains below, sequenced in a study of T cells in Graves' hyperthyroidism and ophthalmopathy. Amplification yielded TCR beta CDR3 regions, with RNA transcripts as the source. The HTBI primer set was used in a first-round RT-PCR of the TCR CDR3. One entry per CDR3 protein, called by TCRdb with MiXCR from the multiplex PCR reads. The sample shows more than 450,000 distinct CDR3 sequences, approximately 14% of them seen only once. Sequencing was performed on blood. All receptors come from a woman between 35 and 50 years old with Graves' hyperthyroidism.

This clonotype occurred a few times. The genes are TRBV18 and TRBJ2-5, with 7 bases identical to TRBD1. Looked up from germline, CDR1 is KGHSH and CDR2 is LQKENI. This CDR3 region has 13 residues. The trim removed 10 bases at V and 3 bases at J, leaving 8 bases unmatched. CDR3 in amino acids: CATARDREETQYF. The CDR3 DNA reads TGTGCCACAGCCAGAGACAGGGAAGAGACCCAGTACTTC.

In this sample, this clonotype turned up many times. The rearrangement joins TRBV5-1 to TRBJ1-1; D uncertain. The CDR3 runs to 14 residues. From germline, CDR1 is SGHRS and CDR2 YFSETQ. Deletions cut 0 bases from V and 4 bases from J, with 10 bases between. DNA for the CDR3: TGCGCCAGCAGCTTGGGGGTAACGGGCACTGAAGCTTTCTTT. Protein: CASSLGVTGTEAFF.

This clonotype has only one observation. V and J are TRBV11-2 and TRBJ1-4; no definite D call. The V gene lost 2 bases and the J gene lost 6 bases, with 16 bases spanning the gap. Germline CDR1 is SGHAT and CDR2 is FQNNGV. The length of the CDR3 is 16 residues. CDR3 amino acids: CASSLTVGRLDEKLFF. In nucleotides, the CDR3 is TGTGCCAGCAGCTTAACGGTCGGACGGTTGGATGAAAAACTGTTTTTT.

There are many counts of this clonotype. J is TRBJ2-5 and V is TRBV7-9, with 10 bases identical to TRBD2. Looked up from germline, CDR1 is SEHNR and CDR2 is FQNEAQ (reference sequence). CDR3 length equals 13 residues. With 8 bases clipped from V and 5 bases from J, the junction kept 5 bases outside the gene matches. CDR3 nucleotides: TGTGCCAGCGTCCCTAGCGGGAGTGAGACCCAGTACTTC. Its translation is CASVPSGSETQYF.

This clonotype appeared many times. The rearrangement joins TRBV5-1 to TRBJ2-1; D uncertain. Germline V CDR1 and CDR2: SGHRS, YFSETQ. The CDR3 totals 14 residues. Trimming shortened V by 4 bases and J by 4 bases, and 12 bases separated the two germline ends. CDR3 sequence (DNA): TGCGCCAGCAGCGCAACGGACGTATACAATGAGCAGTTCTTC. Its translation: CASSATDVYNEQFF.

This clonotype came up many times. The rearrangement joins TRBV11-1 to TRBJ2-1, with 8 bases fitting TRBD2. V trimming: 5 bases; J trimming: 0 bases; junction bases outside the gene matches: 9. The germline V gene encodes CDR1 SGHAT and CDR2 FQDESV (reference sequence). The CDR3 extends over 17 amino acids. The CDR3 protein is CASSQNPSGSSYNEQFF. The CDR3 DNA sequence: TGTGCCAGCAGCCAAAATCCGAGCGGGAGCTCCTACAATGAGCAGTTCTTC.

This clonotype turned up a few times. This chain joins TRBV7-9 and TRBJ1-3; 8 bases are a match to TRBD1. Trimming removed 4 bases from V and 0 bases from J; junction bases left unmatched: 5. Germline lookup yields CDR1 SEHNR and CDR2 FQNEAQ (reference sequence). This CDR3 region has 16 residues. CDR3 nucleotides: TGTGCCAGCAGCTCGAGACAGGGGACCTCTGGAAACACCATATATTTT. This translates into CASSSRQGTSGNTIYF.

This clonotype was seen repeatedly, ten times or more. The V call is TRBV5-1, the J call TRBJ1-2; D perhaps matches TRBD1 (6 bases). The CDR3 consists of 13 residues. Trimming shortened V by 4 bases and J by 4 bases, and 11 bases separated the two germline ends. Germline assignment: CDR1 SGHRS and CDR2 YFSETQ. CDR3 loop: CASSVTGGYGYTF. CDR3 coding DNA: TGCGCCAGCAGCGTGACAGGTGGCTATGGCTACACCTTC.

This chain links TRBV5-1 with TRBJ2-3, with D possibly being TRBD1 or TRBD2 (5 bases each). The CDR3 consists of 16 residues. V was trimmed by 0 bases and J by 2 bases, leaving 13 bases between them. Germline lookup yields CDR1 SGHRS and CDR2 YFSETQ. In nucleotides, the CDR3 is TGCGCCAGCAGCTTGGTTATGGGGGTACTCACAGATACGCAGTATTTT. Its translation: CASSLVMGVLTDTQYF. Supplemented by reference TRBV5-1 and TRBJ2-3, the full variable domain reads KAGVTQTPRYLIKTRGQQVTLSCSPISGHRSVSWYQQTPGQGLQFLFEYFSETQRNKGNFPGRFSGRQFSNSRSEMNVSTLELGDSALYLCASSLVMGVLTDTQYFGPGTRLTVL.

At least ten counts were recorded for this clonotype. The chain couples TRBV10-3 to TRBJ1-1; no clear D. V lost 3 bases, J lost 1 base, and 9 bases lay in between. This CDR3 region has 14 residues. Germline values: CDR1 ENHRY, CDR2 SYGVKD. In DNA form, the CDR3 reads TGTGCCATCAGTGATCGCGCGGGGAACACTGAAGCTTTCTTT. Translation gives CAISDRAGNTEAFF.

This clonotype appeared once. The CDR3 loop reads CASSLLGQPSNQPQHF. CDR3 sequence (DNA): TGTGCCAGCAGTTTATTAGGGCAGCCTAGCAATCAGCCCCAGCATTTT. V is TRBV27 and J is TRBJ1-5; D unresolved. The CDR3 length is 16 residues. Germline V gene data show CDR1 as MNHEY and CDR2 as SMNVEV (reference sequence). Trimming took off 1 base at V and 0 bases at J, with 10 bases between the two ends.

As concerns this clonotype: Mismatch with germline at one junction end may stem from a read error. CDR3 residues: CASSEQGSSYKQYF. Here the CDR3 DNA reads TGTGCCAGCAGTGAACAGGGGTCCTCCTACAAGCAGTACTTC. This chain connects TRBV2 to TRBJ2-7, with D possibly TRBD1 on 6 matching bases. CDR1 and CDR2 from the germline V gene are SNHLY and FYNNEI. CDR3 size: 14 residues.

Many counts were recorded for this clonotype. This rearrangement joins TRBV7-9 to TRBJ2-7; 8 bases align to TRBD2. V gave up 5 bases and J gave up 0 bases; unmatched junction bases: 12. Germline V gives CDR1 SEHNR, CDR2 FQNEAQ (reference sequence). The CDR3 length is 17 residues. Written as DNA, the CDR3 is TGTGCCAGCAGCCCATACAGCGGGAGCGCGTCCTCCTACGAGCAGTACTTC. It specifies CASSPYSGSASSYEQYF. Combining the CDR3 with reference TRBV7-9 and TRBJ2-7 gives the whole variable domain DTGVSQNPRHKITKRGQNVTFRCDPISEHNRLYWYRQTLGQGPEFLTYFQNEAQLEKSRLLSDRFSAERPKGSFSTLEIQRTEQGDSAMYLCASSPYSGSASSYEQYFGPGTRLTVT.

This clonotype was observed many times. The CDR3 nucleotides read TGTGCCAGCAGTTTGGCGGGGGAGAGCTCCTACAATGAGCAGTTCTTC. It yields the protein CASSLAGESSYNEQFF. V usage is TRBV28 and J usage is TRBJ2-1; the match to TRBD2 covers 7 bases. Unmatched junction bases numbered 5, after V lost 3 bases and J lost 0 bases. From germline, CDR1 is MDHEN and CDR2 SYDVKM. The CDR3 is 16 residues long.

This clonotype was seen repeatedly, ten times or more. This sequence joins TRBV7-2 and TRBJ2-7, with D tentatively TRBD2 (6 bases). V lost 8 bases and J 0 bases, leaving 14 bases between the germline ends. Looked up from germline, CDR1 is SGHTA and CDR2 is FQGNSA. This CDR3 has 14 amino acids. The CDR3 DNA sequence: TGTGCCAGCTCGGACGGGGGACCCTCCTACGAGCAGTACTTC. Amino acid sequence: CASSDGGPSYEQYF.

The rearrangement joins TRBV25-1 to TRBJ2-3; perhaps TRBD2 as D (6 bases). CDR3 length: 16 amino acids. Per the germline V gene, CDR1 is MGHDK and CDR2 is SYGVNS. V lost 3 bases, J lost 6 bases, and 19 bases lay in between. CDR3 sequence reads: CASSDRIRDFEDTQYF. CDR3 in DNA: TGTGCCAGCAGTGATAGGATCCGGGACTTCGAGGATACGCAGTATTTT.

The V gene is TRBV24-1, the J gene TRBJ2-7; D ambiguous. The CDR3 has 13 amino acids. Germline loops: CDR1 KGHDR, CDR2 SFDVKD. V lost 11 bases and J lost 5, with 18 bases in between. The CDR3 DNA sequence: TGTGCCATCGGACCCCCTCCGGAAAACGAGCAGTACTTC. Its protein product is CAIGPPPENEQYF.

In the case of this clonotype: One junction end disagrees with the germline gene, perhaps due to a read error. The J gene is TRBJ2-1, the V gene TRBV19, with D possibly TRBD2 on 5 matching bases. Germline assignment: CDR1 LNHDA and CDR2 SQIVND (reference sequence). The CDR3 spans 18 residues. CDR3 in amino acids: CASSIPTFIGSSYNEQSF. The CDR3 DNA reads as TGTGCCAGTAGTATACCAACCTTTATTGGGAGCTCCTACAATGAGCAGTCCTTC.

At least ten counts were recorded for this clonotype. The V call is TRBV15, the J call TRBJ2-3; 9 bases fit TRBD1. This CDR3 is 16 amino acids long. Germline CDR1 reads LNHNV; CDR2 reads YYDKDF (reference sequence). Unmatched junction bases numbered 6, after V lost 3 bases and J lost 2 bases. In nucleotides, the CDR3 is TGTGCCACCAGCAGGTCCGGGACAGGGAACACAGATACGCAGTATTTT. This gives the protein CATSRSGTGNTDTQYF.

This clonotype was counted ten times or more. The J gene is TRBJ2-1, the V gene TRBV20-1; 7 bases line up with TRBD2. Losses at the gene ends were 4 bases for V and 0 bases for J; bases not matched to a gene: 6. The CDR3 totals 15 residues. From germline, CDR1 is DFQATT and CDR2 SNEGSKA (reference sequence). The CDR3: CSANAGGSSYNEQFF. For the CDR3, the DNA is TGCAGTGCTAATGCCGGGGGGAGCTCCTACAATGAGCAGTTCTTC.

This clonotype was detected ten times or more. The chain is built from TRBV30 and TRBJ1-4; TRBD1 might be the D (5 bases). The V end was cut by 3 bases, the J end by 5 bases, with 16 bases between. The CDR3 is 15 residues long. CDR1 GTSNPN and CDR2 SVGIG come from the germline V gene (reference sequence). DNA for the CDR3: TGTGCCTGGAGCCAAGTTGGGACTGCAAATGAAAAACTGTTTTTT. Translated: CAWSQVGTANEKLFF.

This clonotype was counted at least ten times. This sequence joins TRBV19 and TRBJ1-5, with D tentatively TRBD1 (5 bases). Germline lookup yields CDR1 LNHDA and CDR2 SQIVND (reference sequence). Trimming took 4 bases from V and 1 from J, leaving 14 bases between them. This CDR3 contains 16 residues. In DNA, the CDR3 is TGTGCCAGTAGTACGACGGGACTCACGAGCAATCAGCCCCAGCATTTT. Translating it yields CASSTTGLTSNQPQHF.

Of note for this clonotype: A much larger clone lies one base from this, so it may be a read error. The gene calls are TRBV28 and TRBJ2-3; 8 nucleotides align to TRBD2. Germline V lookup: CDR1 MDHEN, CDR2 SYDVKM. This CDR3 comprises 13 residues. CDR3: CAGSRLARDTQYF. CDR3 nucleotides: TGTGCCGGCAGTCGACTAGCGAGGGATACGCAGTATTTT.

This clonotype was counted many times. The chain combines TRBV6-2 or TRBV6-3 with TRBJ2-7, with a tentative D call TRBD1 (5 bases). Germline CDR1 MNHEY, CDR2 SVGEGT. The CDR3 extends over 15 amino acids. Trimming removed 6 bases from V and 0 bases from J, with 15 bases in between. DNA for the CDR3: TGTGCCAGCAGCCAACGTGGGGCCTCCTCCTACGAGCAGTACTTC. Amino acid sequence: CASSQRGASSYEQYF.

There are a few counts of this clonotype. The V call is TRBV4-1, the J call TRBJ2-7, with 9 nucleotides matching TRBD1. Trimming removed 1 base from V and 2 bases from J; junction bases left unmatched: 9. From germline, CDR1 is MGHRA and CDR2 YSYEKL. There are 17 residues in the CDR3. The CDR3 loop reads CASSQVLGQGFAYEQYF. DNA of the CDR3: TGCGCCAGCAGCCAAGTGCTCGGACAGGGGTTTGCCTACGAGCAGTACTTC.

This clonotype was detected ten times or more. The chain is built from TRBV30 and TRBJ1-5, with a weak D call TRBD1 (5 bases). There are 15 residues in the CDR3. V dropped 0 bases and J dropped 6 bases, with 15 bases sitting between them. Germline assignment: CDR1 GTSNPN and CDR2 SVGIG (reference sequence). The CDR3 DNA reads as TGTGCCTGGAGTGTAGGGCAGGGTCTCCGTCAGCCCCAGCATTTT. Translation gives CAWSVGQGLRQPQHF.